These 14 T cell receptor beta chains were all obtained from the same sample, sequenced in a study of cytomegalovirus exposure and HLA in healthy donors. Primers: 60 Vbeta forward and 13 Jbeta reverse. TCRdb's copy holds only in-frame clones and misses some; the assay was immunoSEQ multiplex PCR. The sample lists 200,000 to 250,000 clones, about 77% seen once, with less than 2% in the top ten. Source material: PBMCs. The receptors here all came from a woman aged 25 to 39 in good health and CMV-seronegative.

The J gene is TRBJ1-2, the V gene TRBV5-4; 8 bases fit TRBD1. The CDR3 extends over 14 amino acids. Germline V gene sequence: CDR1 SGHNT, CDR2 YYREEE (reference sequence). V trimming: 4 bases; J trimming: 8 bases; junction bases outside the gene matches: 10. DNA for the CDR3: TGTGCCAGCAGCGCGGGACAGGAGGGGGTCGGCTACACCTTC. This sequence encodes CASSAGQEGVGYTF.

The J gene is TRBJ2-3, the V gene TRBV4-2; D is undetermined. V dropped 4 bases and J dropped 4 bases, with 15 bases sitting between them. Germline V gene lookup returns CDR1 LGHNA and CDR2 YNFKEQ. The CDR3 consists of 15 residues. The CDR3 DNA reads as TGTGCCAGCAGCCTCCCCGCGGATGGAGCAGATACGCAGTATTTT. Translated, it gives CASSLPADGADTQYF.

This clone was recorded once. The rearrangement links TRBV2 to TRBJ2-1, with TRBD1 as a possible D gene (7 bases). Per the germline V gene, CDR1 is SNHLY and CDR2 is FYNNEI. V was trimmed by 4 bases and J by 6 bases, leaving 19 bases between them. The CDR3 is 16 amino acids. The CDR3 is CASSGPGRSGGNEQFF. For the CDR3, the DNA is TGTGCCAGCAGTGGCCCAGGGAGGTCAGGGGGCAATGAGCAGTTCTTC.

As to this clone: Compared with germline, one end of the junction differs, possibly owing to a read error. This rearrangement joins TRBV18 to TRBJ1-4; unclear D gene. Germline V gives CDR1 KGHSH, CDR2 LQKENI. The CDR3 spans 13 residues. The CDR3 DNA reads TGTGCCGGCTCCCTGGCCTTGAGGGAAAAACTGTTTTTT. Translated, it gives CAGSLALREKLFF.

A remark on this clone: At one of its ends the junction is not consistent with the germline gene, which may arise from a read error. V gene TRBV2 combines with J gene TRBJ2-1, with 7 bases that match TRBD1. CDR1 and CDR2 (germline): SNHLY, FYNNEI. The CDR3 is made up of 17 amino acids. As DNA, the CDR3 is TGTGTCAGCCCCAATAATTTAGGGGGCGCCGGTTACAATGAGCAGTTCTTC. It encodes CVSPNNLGGAGYNEQFF. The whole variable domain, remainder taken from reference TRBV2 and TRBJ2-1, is EPEVTQTPSHQVTQMGQEVILRCVPISNHLYFYWYRQILGQKVEFLVSFYNNEISEKSEIFDDQFSVERPDGSNFTLKIRSTKLEDSAMYFCVSPNNLGGAGYNEQFFGPGTRLTVL.

This CDR3 reads CASSPLLRDSGANVLTF. CDR3 DNA: TGTGCCAGCAGCCCCCTCCTCAGGGACTCTGGGGCCAACGTCCTGACTTTC. The chain couples TRBV21-1 to TRBJ2-6; TRBD1 is the table's D call, not checked against the DNA. TRBV21-1 is listed as a pseudogene. The CDR3 length is 17 residues.

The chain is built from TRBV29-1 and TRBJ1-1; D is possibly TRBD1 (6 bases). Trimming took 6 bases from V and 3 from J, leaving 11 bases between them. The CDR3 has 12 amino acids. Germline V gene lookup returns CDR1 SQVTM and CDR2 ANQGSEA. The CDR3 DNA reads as TGCAGCGTCGTTCAGGGGCACACTGAAGCTTTCTTT. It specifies CSVVQGHTEAFF. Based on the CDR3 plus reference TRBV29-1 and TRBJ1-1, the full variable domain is SAVISQKPSRDICQRGTSLTIQCQVDSQVTMMFWYRQQPGQSLTLIATANQGSEATYESGFVIDKFPISRPNLTFSTLTVSNMSPEDSSIYLCSVVQGHTEAFFGQGTRLTVV.

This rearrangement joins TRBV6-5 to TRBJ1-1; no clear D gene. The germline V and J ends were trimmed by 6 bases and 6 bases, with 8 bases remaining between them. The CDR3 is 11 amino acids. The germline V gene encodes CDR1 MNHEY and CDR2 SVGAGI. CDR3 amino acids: CASRQSAEAFF. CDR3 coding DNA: TGTGCCAGCAGGCAATCGGCTGAAGCTTTCTTT.

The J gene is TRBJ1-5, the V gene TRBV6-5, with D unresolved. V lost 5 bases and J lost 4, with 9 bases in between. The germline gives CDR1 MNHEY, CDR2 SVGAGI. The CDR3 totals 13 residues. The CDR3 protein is CASSDRENQPQHF. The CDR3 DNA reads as TGTGCCAGCAGTGATCGGGAGAATCAGCCCCAGCATTTT.

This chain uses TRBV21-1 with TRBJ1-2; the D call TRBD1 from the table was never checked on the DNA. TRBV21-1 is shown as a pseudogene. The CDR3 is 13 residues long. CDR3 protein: CASTGTGPYGYTF. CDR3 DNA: TGTGCCAGCACCGGGACAGGGCCCTATGGCTACACCTTC.

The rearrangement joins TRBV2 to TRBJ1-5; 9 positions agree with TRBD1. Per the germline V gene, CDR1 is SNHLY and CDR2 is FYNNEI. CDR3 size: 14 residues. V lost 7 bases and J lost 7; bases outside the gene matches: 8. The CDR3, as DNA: TGTGCCAGCACTCGGACAGGGGAGTTCCAGCCCCAGCATTTT. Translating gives CASTRTGEFQPQHF. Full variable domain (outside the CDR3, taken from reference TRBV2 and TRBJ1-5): EPEVTQTPSHQVTQMGQEVILRCVPISNHLYFYWYRQILGQKVEFLVSFYNNEISEKSEIFDDQFSVERPDGSNFTLKIRSTKLEDSAMYFCASTRTGEFQPQHFGDGTRLSIL.

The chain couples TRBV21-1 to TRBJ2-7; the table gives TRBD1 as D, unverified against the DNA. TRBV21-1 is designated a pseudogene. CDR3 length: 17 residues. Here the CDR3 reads CASSKGAPWTVSYEQYF. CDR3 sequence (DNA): TGTGCCAGCAGCAAAGGGGCCCCCTGGACAGTATCCTACGAGCAGTACTTC.

For the CDR3, the DNA is TGTGCCTGGACAAAAGGAGGCTACGAGCAGTACTTC. Translating it yields CAWTKGGYEQYF. The chain is built from TRBV30 and TRBJ2-7, with D tentatively TRBD2 (5 bases). The CDR3 loop spans 12 amino acids. V was shortened by 4 bases and J by 3 bases, with 10 bases between the two germline ends. The germline V gene has CDR1 GTSNPN and CDR2 SVGIG (reference sequence).

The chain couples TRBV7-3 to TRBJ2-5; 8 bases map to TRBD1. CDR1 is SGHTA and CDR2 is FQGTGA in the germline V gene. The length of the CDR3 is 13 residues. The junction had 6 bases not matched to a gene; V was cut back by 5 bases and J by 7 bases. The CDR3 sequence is CASSADRAGTQYF. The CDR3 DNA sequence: TGTGCCAGCAGCGCGGACAGGGCGGGGACCCAGTACTTC.